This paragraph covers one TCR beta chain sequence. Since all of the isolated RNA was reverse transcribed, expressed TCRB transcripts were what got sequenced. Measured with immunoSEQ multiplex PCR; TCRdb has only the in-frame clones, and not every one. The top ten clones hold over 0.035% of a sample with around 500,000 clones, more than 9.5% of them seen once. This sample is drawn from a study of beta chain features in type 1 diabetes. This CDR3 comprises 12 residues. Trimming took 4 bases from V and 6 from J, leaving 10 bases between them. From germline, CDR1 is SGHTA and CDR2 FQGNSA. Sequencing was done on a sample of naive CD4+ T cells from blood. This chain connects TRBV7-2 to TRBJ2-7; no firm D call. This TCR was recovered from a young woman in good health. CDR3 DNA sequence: TGTGCCAGCAGCTACCCGGGTGGCGAGCAGTACTTC. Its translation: CASSYPGGEQYF.